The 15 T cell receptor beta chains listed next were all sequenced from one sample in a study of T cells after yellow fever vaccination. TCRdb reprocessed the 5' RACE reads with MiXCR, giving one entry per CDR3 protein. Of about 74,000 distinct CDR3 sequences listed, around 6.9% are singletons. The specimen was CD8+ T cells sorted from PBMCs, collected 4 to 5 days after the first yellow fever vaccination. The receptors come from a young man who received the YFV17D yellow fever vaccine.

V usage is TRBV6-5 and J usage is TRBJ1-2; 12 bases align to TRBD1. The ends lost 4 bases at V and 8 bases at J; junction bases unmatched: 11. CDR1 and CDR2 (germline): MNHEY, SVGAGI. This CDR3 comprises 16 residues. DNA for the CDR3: TGTGCCAGCAGTTCGCCATTGGGACAGGGGGCTCGGGGCTACACCTTC. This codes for CASSSPLGQGARGYTF.

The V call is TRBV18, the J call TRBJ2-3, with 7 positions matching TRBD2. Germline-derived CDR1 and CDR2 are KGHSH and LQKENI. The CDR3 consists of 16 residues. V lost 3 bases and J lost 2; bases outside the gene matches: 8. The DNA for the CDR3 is TGTGCCAGCTCACCCCCGACTAGCCGTTCCACAGATACGCAGTATTTT. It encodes CASSPPTSRSTDTQYF.

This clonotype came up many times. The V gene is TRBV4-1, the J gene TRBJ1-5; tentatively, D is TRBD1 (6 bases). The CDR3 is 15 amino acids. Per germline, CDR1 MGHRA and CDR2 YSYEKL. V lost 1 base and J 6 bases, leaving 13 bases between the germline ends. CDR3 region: CASSQGPGEAQPQHF. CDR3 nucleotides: TGCGCCAGCAGCCAAGGACCAGGGGAGGCTCAGCCCCAGCATTTT.

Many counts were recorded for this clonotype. The CDR3 loop reads CASSQVGPGYPFYGYTF. The CDR3 DNA reads as TGCGCCAGCAGCCAAGTAGGGCCAGGCTATCCTTTCTATGGCTACACCTTC. The V gene is TRBV4-3, the J gene TRBJ1-2; D gene unclear. Looked up from germline, CDR1 is LGHNA and CDR2 is YSLEER. V lost 1 base and J 4 bases, leaving 19 bases between the germline ends. The CDR3 extends over 17 amino acids.

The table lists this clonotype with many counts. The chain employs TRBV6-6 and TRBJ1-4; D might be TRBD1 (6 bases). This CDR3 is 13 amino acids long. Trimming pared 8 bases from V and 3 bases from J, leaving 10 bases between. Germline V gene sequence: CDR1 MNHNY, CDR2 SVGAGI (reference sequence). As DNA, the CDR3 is TGTGCCAGCGAGGGACATCCTAATGAAAAACTGTTTTTT. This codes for CASEGHPNEKLFF.

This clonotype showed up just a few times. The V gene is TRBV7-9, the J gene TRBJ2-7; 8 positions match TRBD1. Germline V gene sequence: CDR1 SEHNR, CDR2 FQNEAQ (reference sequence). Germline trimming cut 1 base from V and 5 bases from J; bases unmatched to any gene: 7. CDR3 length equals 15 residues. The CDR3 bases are TGTGCCAGCAGCTTAGTCCAGGGGGCGAGGAACGAGCAGTACTTC. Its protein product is CASSLVQGARNEQYF. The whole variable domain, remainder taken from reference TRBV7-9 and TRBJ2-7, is DTGVSQNPRHKITKRGQNVTFRCDPISEHNRLYWYRQTLGQGPEFLTYFQNEAQLEKSRLLSDRFSAERPKGSFSTLEIQRTEQGDSAMYLCASSLVQGARNEQYFGPGTRLTVT.

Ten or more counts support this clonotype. The CDR3 sequence: CASSQPFSDDTDTQYF. CDR3 in DNA: TGTGCCAGCAGCCAACCATTTAGCGACGACACAGATACGCAGTATTTT. The rearrangement joins TRBV4-2 to TRBJ2-3, with a weak D call TRBD2 (5 bases). Germline V gene data show CDR1 as LGHNA and CDR2 as YNFKEQ. V was shortened by 2 bases and J by 2 bases, with 14 bases between the two germline ends. The CDR3 totals 16 residues.

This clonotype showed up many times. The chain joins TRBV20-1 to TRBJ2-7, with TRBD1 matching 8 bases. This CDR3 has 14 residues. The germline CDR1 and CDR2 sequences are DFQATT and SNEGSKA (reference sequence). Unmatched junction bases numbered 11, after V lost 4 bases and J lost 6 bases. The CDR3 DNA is TGCAGTGCTAAAGACAGGGGACCTGCCGGCGAGCAGTACTTC. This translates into CSAKDRGPAGEQYF.

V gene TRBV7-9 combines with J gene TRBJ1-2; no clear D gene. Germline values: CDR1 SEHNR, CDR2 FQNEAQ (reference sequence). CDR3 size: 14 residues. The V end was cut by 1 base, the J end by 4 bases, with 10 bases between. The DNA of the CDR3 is TGTGCCAGCAGCTTAGAAACAGATATCTATGGCTACACCTTC. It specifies CASSLETDIYGYTF.

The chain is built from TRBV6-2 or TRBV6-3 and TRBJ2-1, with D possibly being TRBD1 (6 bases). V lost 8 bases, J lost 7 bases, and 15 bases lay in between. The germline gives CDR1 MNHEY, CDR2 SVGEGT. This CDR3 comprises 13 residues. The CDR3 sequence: CASGLSGVNEQFF. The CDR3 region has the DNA TGTGCCAGCGGGCTATCAGGGGTAAATGAGCAGTTCTTC.

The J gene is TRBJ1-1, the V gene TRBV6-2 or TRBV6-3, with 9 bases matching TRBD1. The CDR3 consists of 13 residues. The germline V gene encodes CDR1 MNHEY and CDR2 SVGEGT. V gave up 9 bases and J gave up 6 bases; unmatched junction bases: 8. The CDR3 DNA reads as TGTGCCAGTGAAACAGGGGGCAACCCTGAAGCTTTCTTT. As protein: CASETGGNPEAFF.

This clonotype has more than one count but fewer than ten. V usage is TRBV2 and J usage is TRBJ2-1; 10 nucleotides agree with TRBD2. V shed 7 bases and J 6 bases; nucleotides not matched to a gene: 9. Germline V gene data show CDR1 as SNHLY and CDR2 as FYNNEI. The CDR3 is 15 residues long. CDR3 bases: TGTGCCAGCATTCCGGGACTAGCGCGGGGCAATGAGCAGTTCTTC. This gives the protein CASIPGLARGNEQFF.

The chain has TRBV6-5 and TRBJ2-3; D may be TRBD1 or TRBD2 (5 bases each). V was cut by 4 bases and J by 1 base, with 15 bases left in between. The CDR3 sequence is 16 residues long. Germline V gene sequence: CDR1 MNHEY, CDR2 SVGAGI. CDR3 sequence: CASSSGTDQGTDTQYF. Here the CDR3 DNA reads TGTGCCAGCAGTTCGGGGACGGATCAAGGCACAGATACGCAGTATTTT.

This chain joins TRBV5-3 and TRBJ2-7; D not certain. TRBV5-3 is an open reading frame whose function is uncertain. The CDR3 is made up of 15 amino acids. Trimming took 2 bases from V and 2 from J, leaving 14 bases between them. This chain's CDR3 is CARSLGARLAYEQYF. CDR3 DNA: TGTGCCAGAAGCTTAGGAGCGAGGTTAGCCTACGAGCAGTACTTC.

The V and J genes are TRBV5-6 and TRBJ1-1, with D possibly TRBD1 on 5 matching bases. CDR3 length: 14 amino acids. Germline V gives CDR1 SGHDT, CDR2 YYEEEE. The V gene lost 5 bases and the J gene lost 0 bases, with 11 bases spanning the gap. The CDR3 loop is CASSFQGLNTEAFF. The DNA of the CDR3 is TGTGCCAGCAGTTTTCAGGGATTGAACACTGAAGCTTTCTTT.